This T cell receptor beta chain was sequenced in a study of cytomegalovirus exposure and HLA in healthy donors (dated by TCRdb to the late 2010s). Regarding the study in general: An earlier analysis of fewer than 750 of the donors reported 276 Gb of sequence data and 117 million unique TCR beta sequences obtained from roughly 170 million T cells. Approximately 300 gigabases of sequencing data and roughly 80 million unique TCR sequences made up an early release that covered fewer than 650 HLA-typed donors. The genetic ancestry cluster associated with self-reported Caucasian donors included roughly 84% of the 398 genotyped donors. The aim of the study was to test whether cataloging public T cell receptors could identify signatures of past pathogen exposure. The T cell repertoires of 666 subjects were profiled by immunosequencing and related to cytomegalovirus serostatus. A separate validation cohort of 100 to 150 different subjects was used in addition to the roughly 700-subject first cohort. To predict cytomegalovirus infection status, the study brought together high-throughput TCR immunosequencing, statistical association of individual TCRs with disease status, and machine learning. To study patterns of TCR occurrence, a later analysis re-analyzed previously published TCR beta repertoires from 550 to 800 donors and added high-resolution HLA genotyping. Rather than using new phenotypic data, the later analysis identified candidate immune exposures from TCR beta sequences and from how often those sequences occurred across donors. An earlier analysis of around 580 of the donors used high-throughput TCR beta sequencing to judge whether each TCR beta V gene segment behaved as functional or pseudogenic. Donor age, sex, ethnicity and CMV serostatus were compiled together with the repertoire data. A later genetic analysis used genome-wide SNP genotypes for about 60% of the 666 donors, treating that subset as a discovery cohort. Every repertoire in the discovery cohort had been generated on one and the same sequencing platform. Class I and class II HLA loci were covered by the typing at four-digit resolution. Typing coverage differed by locus: A, B, C, DRB1 and DQB1 were typed in roughly 620-630 donors, DQA1 in approximately 520, DPA1 in 600 to 610, and DPB1 in approximately 450. Five DR-DQ haplotypes were handled as single units for association and clustering, since linkage in the cohort was strong. Among about 370 genotyped donors of the cohort, an average of roughly 230,000 unique TCR beta nucleotide sequences was sequenced per donor, of which about 20% were non-productive.

Overall study results and their limits: Because HLA typing was missing for some donors at each locus, association tests included only the typed subset. The sequencing pipeline was judged likely to have produced a cluster of highly shared sequence variants as a technical artifact. Broadly in line with IMGT annotations, most TCR beta V segments showed up in productive rearrangements about 87% or about 30% of the time in an earlier analysis of 450 to 750 of the donors. A later genetic analysis reported fewer N-insertions in productive TCRs among donors in an Asian-associated ancestry cluster than the roughly 700-donor mean. A further reported finding was that TCR beta sequences accurately predicted the HLA-A and HLA-B alleles for most subjects in the first cohort. According to a later analysis, most CMV-associated TCR beta chains appeared to be HLA-restricted, and the HLA associations seemed to be driven largely by CMV exposure. In a later genetic analysis, a missense DCLRE1C variant was associated with V-gene and J-gene trimming of TCR beta chains, and the association was replicated in an independent cohort. Only TCR beta chains were sequenced in this cohort, and the absence of alpha or paired-chain data limited detectable features. According to a later analysis, parvovirus B19, influenza, CMV and Epstein-Barr virus appeared linked to several top co-occurrence clusters. Because counts were too low, roughly 18 rarely observed V segments, including chromosome 9 orphons, were left out of the earlier analysis of roughly 600 of the donors. The study listed 150 to 200 TCR beta chains as associated with cytomegalovirus. Some IMGT-functional V segments, including TRBV6-2 and TRBV6-3, could not be told apart with the 87-base-pair reads, so those segments were excluded. In vitro tests confirmed that a few of the cytomegalovirus-associated TCR beta chains recognize cytomegalovirus antigens. Assigning TCR associations to individual alleles was difficult when HLA alleles, especially DR and DQ, strongly co-occurred. In a later analysis, TCR association rates were found to vary across HLA loci, with the most associated TCRs seen for DRB1 alleles and the fewest for HLA-C alleles. For the cohort, immune exposure information was limited to CMV serostatus. Specific HLA alleles were associated with 15,000 to 20,000 TCR beta sequences at a false discovery rate of 0.05 in a later analysis. The classifier was reported to diagnose cytomegalovirus status with high specificity and sensitivity in both the original and validation cohorts. It was suggested by the authors that the approach could potentially be generalized to other disease states and immunological phenotypes. While some public TCRs were present in many individuals, most TCR sequences turned up only very rarely across donors. Linkage disequilibrium might explain the correlated functional status among segregating V segments, but an unknown experimental factor could not be ruled out. Roughly uniform sequencing depth across donors was assumed in presence/absence analyses, although this assumption may not hold. Compared with equally common non-associated chains, HLA-associated TCR beta chains in a later analysis were more clonally expanded and had lower generation probabilities.

The method behind the library was the immunoSEQ multiplex PCR assay. The multiplex PCR relied on a mix of 60 forward primers for TCR Vbeta segments and 13 reverse primers for TCR Jbeta segments. Amplification of the CDR3 region of rearranged TCR beta genes was performed with a multiplex PCR assay on genomic DNA. The Illumina HiSeq System was used to sequence the amplified TCR beta libraries as 87-base-pair reads. Per the authors' processing: A later analysis tallied roughly 80 million unique TCR beta chains across the 666 repertoires, and some 10 million of those chains were shared by two or more donors. Raw reads were error-corrected and collapsed into unique sequences by a nearest-neighbor algorithm in which closely related sequences were merged to remove PCR and sequencing errors. CDR3 sequences were aligned to IMGT reference sequences to assign V, D and J gene segments. For a sequence to be retained, a match of at least six nucleotides to both a V gene segment and a J gene segment was required. Rearrangements were classified as productive when the CDR3 lacked stop codons and remained in frame with V and J, and all other rearrangements were classified as non-productive. CDR3 was defined according to IMGT convention as the region running from the second conserved V-encoded cysteine to the conserved J-encoded phenylalanine. The earlier analysis of roughly 590 of the donors excluded sequences that lacked an unambiguous match to a single V gene segment. In an earlier analysis of 587 of the donors, V segments were called functional above 56.7% productive rearrangements and were called segregating when the between-donor standard deviation exceeded 5%. A statistical classification framework was built for diagnosing cytomegalovirus status from the catalog of TCR beta chain sequences. In a later analysis, V and J genes were assigned by comparing TCR nucleotide sequences against IMGT/GENE-DB human TR gene sequences. In a later analysis, CDR3 sequences and most-parsimonious VDJ recombination scenarios were assigned using the TCRdist pipeline. In a later analysis, each TCR beta chain was defined by its CDR3 amino acid sequence together with its V-gene family, and reads lacking a unique V-gene family were excluded. To address suspected cross-contamination and a sequencing artifact, a later analysis removed around 600 highly shared, low-generation-probability nucleotide sequences. A later analysis calculated a clonal expansion index for each public chain from normalized within-repertoire ranks of inferred template counts. Generation probabilities in a later analysis came from a VDJ recombination model fitted to out-of-frame rearrangements, and those results were checked against IGoR. Hypergeometric tests were used in a later analysis to score TCR-TCR, TCR-HLA and TCR-CMV co-occurrence, with a repertoire-size bias correction applied to the TCR pairs. A later analysis estimated false discovery rates by permuting HLA or CMV assignments 20 times. In a later analysis, co-occurring TCRs were grouped using DBSCAN, with TCRdist sequence similarity added in when clustering inside HLA-allele-positive subsets. For co-occurrence clustering, repertoires with fewer than 30,000 or more than 120,000 public chains were excluded, along with roughly 5 repertoires with anomalous nucleotide sharing. TCRdb re-hosts the immuneACCESS table, in-frame sequences only. Its copies lack some clones; in the studies checked, an unresolved V gene accounts for under half of them, and the cause for the rest is not known. D and trimming come from the DNA, and the V and J calls and clone size come from that table. The sample records 150,000 to 160,000 clones, around 75% of which are singletons. The ten largest make up roughly 7.7% of the sample.

V has 2 bases trimmed and J has 1 base trimmed; junction bases matching no gene number 1. For CDR1 and CDR2, the germline V gene lists SNHLY and FYNNEI. From its cysteine to its phenylalanine, the CDR3 spans 14 amino acids. This entry keeps only the CDR3 DNA: 42 bases, framed from base 1. In total, roughly 710 healthy bone marrow donors made up the cohort. At the time of sampling, all cohort members were nominally healthy, though unrecorded immune exposures were likely present. The donor was CMV seropositive and was included in the group of 250 to 350 seropositive cohort members. A peripheral blood sample was provided by each donor, and peripheral blood mononuclear cells were used for TCR beta sequencing. The Qiagen DNeasy Blood Extraction Kit was used to extract genomic DNA from the blood cell samples. A remark on this clone: Its target antigen remains unknown. Nothing much larger sits one base from this clone, and base qualities are not available. The sample holds other DNA sequences that translate to the same CDR3.

This clonotype was sampled from a man aged 25-45 years in good health and CMV-seropositive. The V gene is TRBV2 and the J gene is TRBJ1-2, and 7 junctional nucleotides match TRBD1. The specimen was PBMCs. The nucleotides read TGTGCCAGCAGTGAACGACAGGGTAACTATGGCTACACCTTC. The resulting protein is CASSERQGNYGYTF. The full variable domain, with segments outside the CDR3 supplied by the reference TRBV2 and TRBJ1-2 proteins, appears as EPEVTQTPSHQVTQMGQEVILRCVPISNHLYFYWYRQILGQKVEFLVSFYNNEISEKSEIFDDQFSVERPDGSNFTLKIRSTKLEDSAMYFCASSERQGNYGYTFGSGTRLTVV.